This TCR beta chain was documented in a study of molecular identifiers for immune sequencing clone quantification. This clonotype was recorded at least ten times. Germline V gene lookup returns CDR1 LNHDA and CDR2 SQIVND (reference sequence). Trimming pared 3 bases from V and 0 bases from J, leaving 8 bases between. The CDR3 runs to 14 residues. TCRdb called the PCR reads again in MiXCR, with one record for every CDR3 protein. This sample has approximately 500,000 distinct CDR3 sequences, with around 25% found just once. The chain couples TRBV19 to TRBJ1-1; D call uncertain. Sequencing was performed on naive CD8+ T cells from blood, with Jurkat cell RNA spiked in. Subset noted: FACS-sorted CD8+CD4-CCR7+CD45RA+ naive T cells. The receptor comes from a human donor in good health. Some libraries in this study had Jurkat cell RNA spiked in. CDR3 bases: TGTGCCAGTAGTATGATGGTGATGAACACTGAAGCTTTCTTT. This sequence encodes CASSMMVMNTEAFF.